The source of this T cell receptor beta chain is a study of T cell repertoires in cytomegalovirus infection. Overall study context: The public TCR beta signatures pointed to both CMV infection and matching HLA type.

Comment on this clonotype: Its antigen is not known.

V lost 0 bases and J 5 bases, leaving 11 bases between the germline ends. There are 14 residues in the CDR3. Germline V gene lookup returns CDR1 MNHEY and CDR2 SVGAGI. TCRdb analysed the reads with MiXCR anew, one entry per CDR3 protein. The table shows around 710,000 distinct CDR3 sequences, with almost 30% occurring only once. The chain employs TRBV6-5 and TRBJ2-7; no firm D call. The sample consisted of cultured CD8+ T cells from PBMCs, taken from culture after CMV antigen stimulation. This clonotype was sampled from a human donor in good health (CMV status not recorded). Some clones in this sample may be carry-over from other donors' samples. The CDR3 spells CASSYSGGENEQYF. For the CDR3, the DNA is TGTGCCAGCAGTTACTCGGGTGGTGAAAACGAGCAGTACTTC.